One TCR beta chain is described in this entry. Its antigen remains unidentified. This specimen belongs to a study of CXCR3-negative and CXCR3-positive naive CD8 T cells. Study-wide findings and caveats: Hydrophobicity was higher for TRB CDR3s found in CXCR3-positive naive cells than in CXCR3-negative naive cells. Naive CXCR3-negative cells resembled naive CXCR3-positive cells in TRBV-TRBJ usage; memory cells differed. In cryopreserved cells, CXCR3 expression partially decreased, and fresh PBMCs were used in most assays.

The CDR3 has 11 residues. From germline, CDR1 is MNHEY and CDR2 SVGAGI. In preparing the TRB cDNA libraries, 5' RACE with UMI labels was used. TCRdb derives one entry per CDR3 protein from the 5' RACE reads, leaving out DNA. This sample contains about 130,000 distinct CDR3 sequences. The chain uses TRBV6-5 and TRBJ2-1. Sample: naive CXCR3+ CD8+ T cells from blood. Regarding subset: CD45RO-CCR7+CD27+CD95- naive CD8+ T cells expressing CXCR3 (TNR3+). This receptor was obtained from a human donor in good health. Some clones in this sample may be carry-over from other donors' samples. CDR3 in amino acids: CASSYGIEQFF.